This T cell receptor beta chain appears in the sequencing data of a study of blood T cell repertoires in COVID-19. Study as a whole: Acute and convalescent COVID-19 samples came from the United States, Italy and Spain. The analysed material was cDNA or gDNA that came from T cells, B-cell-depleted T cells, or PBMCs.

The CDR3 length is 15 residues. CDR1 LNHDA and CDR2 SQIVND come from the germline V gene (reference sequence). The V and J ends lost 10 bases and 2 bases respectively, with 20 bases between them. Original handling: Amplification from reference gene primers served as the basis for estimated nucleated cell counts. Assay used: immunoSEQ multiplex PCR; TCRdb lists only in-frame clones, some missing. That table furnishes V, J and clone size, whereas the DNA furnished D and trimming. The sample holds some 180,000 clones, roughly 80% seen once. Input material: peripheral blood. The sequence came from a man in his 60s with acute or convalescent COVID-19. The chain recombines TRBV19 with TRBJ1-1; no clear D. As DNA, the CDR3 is TGTGCCATCAAGGTCGATGGAGGCCTAAACACTGAAGCTTTCTTT. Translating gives CAIKVDGGLNTEAFF.